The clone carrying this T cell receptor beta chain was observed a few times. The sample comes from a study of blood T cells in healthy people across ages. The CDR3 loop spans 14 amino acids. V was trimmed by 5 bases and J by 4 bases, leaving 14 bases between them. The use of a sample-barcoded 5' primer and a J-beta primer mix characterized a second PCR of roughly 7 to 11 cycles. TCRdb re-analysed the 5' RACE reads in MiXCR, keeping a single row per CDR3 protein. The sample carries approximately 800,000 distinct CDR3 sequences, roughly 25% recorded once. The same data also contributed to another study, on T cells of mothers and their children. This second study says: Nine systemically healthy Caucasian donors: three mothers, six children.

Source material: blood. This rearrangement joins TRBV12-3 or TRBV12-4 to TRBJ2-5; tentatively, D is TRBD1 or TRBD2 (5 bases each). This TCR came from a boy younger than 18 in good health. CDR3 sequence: CASSPRGAPETQYF. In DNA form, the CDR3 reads TGTGCCAGCAGTCCGAGGGGTGCCCCAGAGACCCAGTACTTC.